The 15 T cell receptor beta chains below all came from one sample that was sequenced in a study of blood T cell repertoires in COVID-19. Using immunoSEQ multiplex PCR, the repertoire was profiled, and TCRdb retains in-frame clones only, with some absent. The table lists about 260,000 clones, about 87% of them singletons, with 3% in the top ten. Sequenced: PBMCs or T cells enriched from blood (not recorded which). The origin of the receptors is a woman aged 50 to 60 who had recovered from COVID-19.

This clone was detected only a few times. The CDR3 region is CASSRDITGSSLNTEAFF. The CDR3 coding sequence is TGTGCCAGCAGCCGCGATATAACAGGTTCGAGTCTGAACACTGAAGCTTTCTTT. The chain links TRBV7-6 to TRBJ1-1; D perhaps matches TRBD1 (5 bases). The CDR3 totals 18 residues. The ends were cut back, 5 bases at V and 0 bases at J, with 22 bases in the middle. Germline loops: CDR1 SGHVS, CDR2 FNYEAQ.

This clone was recorded once. The chain links TRBV4-2 to TRBJ1-5, with a tentative D call TRBD1 (5 bases). The germline V gene encodes CDR1 LGHNA and CDR2 YNFKEQ. V gave up 1 base and J gave up 7 bases, with 11 bases separating them. The length of the CDR3 is 14 residues. CDR3 sequence reads: CASSQAGGEQPQHF. DNA for the CDR3: TGTGCCAGCAGCCAAGCTGGGGGGGAGCAGCCCCAGCATTTT.

The gene calls are TRBV9 and TRBJ2-1; possible D gene TRBD1, 6 bases. Germline values: CDR1 SGDLS, CDR2 YYNGEE. The CDR3 runs 16 residues. Trimming pared 4 bases from V and 5 bases from J, leaving 19 bases between. In nucleotides, the CDR3 is TGTGCCAGCAGCTCACGGGACACTATCGTCCACAATGAGCAGTTCTTC. Translation: CASSSRDTIVHNEQFF.

The chain couples TRBV7-9 to TRBJ1-4, with TRBD1 as a possible D gene (5 bases). Trimming removed 1 base from V and 7 bases from J, with 16 bases in between. The CDR3 extends over 16 amino acids. CDR1 and CDR2 from the germline V gene are SEHNR and FQNEAQ (reference sequence). The CDR3 region is CASSLVILDISEKLFF. As DNA, the CDR3 is TGTGCCAGCAGCTTAGTTATATTGGACATATCTGAAAAACTGTTTTTT.

This chain links TRBV28 with TRBJ2-5, with 7 bases lining up with TRBD2. This CDR3 is built from 16 residues. The V gene end was trimmed by 1 base and the J gene end by 1 base; junction bases not matched to a gene: 6. CDR1 MDHEN and CDR2 SYDVKM come from the germline V gene. The CDR3 is CASSLYWREPQETQYF. DNA of the CDR3: TGTGCCAGCAGTTTATACTGGCGGGAGCCCCAAGAGACCCAGTACTTC. The full variable domain, with the rest looked up from reference TRBV28 and TRBJ2-5, is DVKVTQSSRYLVKRTGEKVFLECVQDMDHENMFWYRQDPGLGLRLIYFSYDVKMKEKGDIPEGYSVSREKKERFSLILESASTNQTSMYLCASSLYWREPQETQYFGPGTRLLVL.

The chain employs TRBV10-2 and TRBJ1-2; TRBD1 might be the D (5 bases). V was trimmed by 10 bases and J by 2 bases, leaving 14 bases between them. The CDR3 contains 13 residues. CDR1 is WSHSY, CDR2 SAAADI, per germline. This CDR3 reads CATGAGPNYGYTF. The CDR3 DNA is TGCGCCACTGGGGCCGGCCCCAACTATGGCTACACCTTC.

The rearrangement uses TRBV25-1 and TRBJ1-2; TRBD1 matches 9 bases. After removal of 9 bases from V and 0 bases from J, the junction contained 14 bases not matched to a gene. This CDR3 comprises 17 residues. Germline V gene data show CDR1 as MGHDK and CDR2 as SYGVNS. CDR3 sequence (DNA): TGTGCCAGGGGGGGAGGGGGACAGGGTTTGCCTAACTATGGCTACACCTTC. It yields the protein CARGGGGQGLPNYGYTF.

The V and J genes are TRBV6-5 and TRBJ2-5, with unresolved D. There are 13 residues in the CDR3. With 7 bases removed from V and 4 bases from J, the gap between germline ends came to 13 bases. Germline values: CDR1 MNHEY, CDR2 SVGAGI. Here the CDR3 DNA reads TGTGCCAGCACTAACCGAGGCGGAGAGACCCAGTACTTC. Translation gives CASTNRGGETQYF.

The chain employs TRBV9 and TRBJ1-4; 11 nucleotides agree with TRBD1. V gave up 3 bases and J gave up 0 bases; unmatched junction bases: 4. The CDR3 contains 17 residues. Germline values: CDR1 SGDLS, CDR2 YYNGEE. Written as DNA, the CDR3 is TGTGCCAGCAGCGGGATGGGACAGGGGGCAACTAATGAAAAACTGTTTTTT. Protein sequence: CASSGMGQGATNEKLFF.

This chain connects TRBV5-1 to TRBJ2-3; 9 nucleotides align to TRBD1. CDR1 is SGHRS and CDR2 is YFSETQ in the germline V gene. The V and J ends lost 4 bases and 5 bases, in that order; junction bases with no gene match: 8. This CDR3 has 15 amino acids. CDR3 residues: CASSAPGTGKDTQYF. CDR3 coding DNA: TGCGCCAGCAGCGCCCCCGGGACAGGGAAAGATACGCAGTATTTT.

This clone was recorded a few times. The CDR3 DNA reads TGCAGCGCGGACTGGAATGAAAAACTGTTTTTT. Translated: CSADWNEKLFF. The J gene is TRBJ1-4, the V gene TRBV29-1, with D uncertain. The CDR3 length is 11 residues. The germline CDR1 and CDR2 sequences are SQVTM and ANQGSEA. V lost 7 bases and J 5 bases, leaving 8 bases between the germline ends.

The rearrangement joins TRBV27 to TRBJ2-6; unclear D gene. The CDR3 covers 17 residues. CDR1 and CDR2 from the germline V gene are MNHEY and SMNVEV (reference sequence). With 2 bases removed from V and 0 bases from J, the gap between germline ends came to 11 bases. The CDR3 here is CASSLQARNSGANVLTF. The CDR3, as DNA: TGTGCCAGCAGTTTACAGGCCCGAAACTCTGGGGCCAACGTCCTGACTTTC.

This rearrangement joins TRBV7-8 to TRBJ2-2, with D possibly TRBD1 on 6 matching bases. CDR1 and CDR2 from the germline V gene are SGHVS and FQNEAQ. The CDR3 runs to 14 residues. The V gene lost 2 bases and the J gene lost 5 bases, with 9 bases spanning the gap. The CDR3 DNA reads as TGTGCCAGCAGCTTACCTACAGGGACCGGGGAGCTGTTTTTT. Amino acids: CASSLPTGTGELFF.

This sequence joins TRBV7-2 and TRBJ1-2; maybe TRBD1 (6 bases). V was trimmed by 5 bases and J by 8 bases, leaving 15 bases between them. Germline CDR1 SGHTA, CDR2 FQGNSA. This CDR3 is built from 13 residues. The CDR3 DNA is TGTGCCAGCAGCCCCCCGGGGGGCTGGGGCTACACCTTC. It codes for CASSPPGGWGYTF.

This sequence joins TRBV6-1 and TRBJ1-6, with 7 bases that match TRBD1. The CDR3 totals 17 residues. J gave up 7 bases and V 4 bases, and 13 bases lay outside the gene matches. Germline V gene data show CDR1 as MNHNS and CDR2 as SASEGT. CDR3 sequence reads: CASSGQSRTGLNSPLHF. The DNA for the CDR3 is TGTGCCAGCAGTGGCCAATCCCGGACAGGCCTGAATTCACCCCTCCACTTT.